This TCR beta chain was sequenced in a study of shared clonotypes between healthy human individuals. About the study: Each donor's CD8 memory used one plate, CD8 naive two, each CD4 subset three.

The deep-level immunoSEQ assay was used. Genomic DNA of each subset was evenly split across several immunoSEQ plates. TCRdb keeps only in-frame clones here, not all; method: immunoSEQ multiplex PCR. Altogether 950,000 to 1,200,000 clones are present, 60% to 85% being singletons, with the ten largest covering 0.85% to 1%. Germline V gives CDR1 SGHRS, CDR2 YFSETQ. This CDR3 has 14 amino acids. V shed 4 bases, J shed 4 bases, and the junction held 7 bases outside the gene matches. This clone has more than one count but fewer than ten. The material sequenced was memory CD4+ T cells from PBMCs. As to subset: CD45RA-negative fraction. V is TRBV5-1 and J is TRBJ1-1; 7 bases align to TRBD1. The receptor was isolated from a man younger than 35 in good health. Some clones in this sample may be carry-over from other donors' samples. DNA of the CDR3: TGCGCCAGCAGCCCAACAGGGGATGGCACTGAAGCTTTCTTT. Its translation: CASSPTGDGTEAFF.